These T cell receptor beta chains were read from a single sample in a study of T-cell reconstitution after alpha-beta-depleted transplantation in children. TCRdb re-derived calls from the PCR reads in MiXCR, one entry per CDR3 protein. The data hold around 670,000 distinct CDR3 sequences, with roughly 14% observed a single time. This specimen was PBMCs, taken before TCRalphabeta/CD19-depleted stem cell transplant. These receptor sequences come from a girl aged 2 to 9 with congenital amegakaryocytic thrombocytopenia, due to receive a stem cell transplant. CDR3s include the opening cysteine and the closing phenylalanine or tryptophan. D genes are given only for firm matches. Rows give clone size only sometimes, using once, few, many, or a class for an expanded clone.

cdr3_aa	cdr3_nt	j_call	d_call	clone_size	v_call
CSARDSAGSSYNEQFF	TGCAGTGCTAGAGATTCGGCCGGGAGCTCCTACAATGAGCAGTTCTTC	TRBJ2-1	NA	many	TRBV20-1
CASSLVRASGNNEQFF	TGTGCCAGCAGCTTGGTTAGGGCTAGCGGAAACAATGAGCAGTTCTTC	TRBJ2-1	TRBD2	NA	TRBV5-5
CSARDQGGVTYEQYF	TGCAGTGCTAGAGATCAAGGGGGTGTCACCTACGAGCAGTACTTC	TRBJ2-7	NA	many	TRBV20-1
CARETWENNEQFF	TGTGCCAGGGAGACCTGGGAGAACAATGAGCAGTTCTTC	TRBJ2-1	NA	many	TRBV7-2
CASSPRQGAATEAFF	TGCGCCAGCAGCCCAAGACAGGGGGCGGCCACTGAAGCTTTCTTT	TRBJ1-1	TRBD1	few	TRBV5-1
CASSLTDNYGYTF	TGTGCCAGCAGTCTTACAGATAACTATGGCTACACCTTC	TRBJ1-2	NA	many	TRBV6-1
CAISESTGGTEAFF	TGTGCCATCAGTGAGTCGACGGGAGGCACTGAAGCTTTCTTT	TRBJ1-1	NA	many	TRBV10-3
CASSLVTENNEQFF	TGTGCCAGCAGCTTAGTCACCGAAAACAATGAGCAGTTCTTC	TRBJ2-1	NA	many	TRBV7-8
CATSRVNKPETTGENQPQHF	TGTGCCACCAGCAGAGTCAACAAACCAGAAACGACAGGGGAAAATCAGCCCCAGCATTTT	TRBJ1-5	TRBD1	NA	TRBV15
CASSLGLAGEIDTQYF	TGTGCCAGCAGCTTGGGACTAGCGGGAGAAATAGATACGCAGTATTTT	TRBJ2-3	TRBD2	few	TRBV7-6
CASSLNPRQYNEQFF	TGCGCCAGCAGCTTGAACCCCCGGCAGTACAATGAGCAGTTCTTC	TRBJ2-1	NA	many	TRBV5-1
CSARVEGSIQYF	TGCAGTGCTAGAGTGGAAGGAAGCATTCAGTACTTC	TRBJ2-4	NA	many	TRBV20-1
CSARDREETQYF	TGCAGTGCCAGGGACAGGGAAGAGACCCAGTACTTC	TRBJ2-5	TRBD1	few	TRBV20-1
CATGWTVKETQYF	TGTGCCACGGGGTGGACGGTAAAAGAGACCCAGTACTTC	TRBJ2-5	NA	NA	TRBV28
CASSFPGQGGSYEQYF	TGTGCCAGCAGCTTTCCCGGACAGGGGGGTTCCTACGAGCAGTACTTC	TRBJ2-7	TRBD1	NA	TRBV6-1
CASSLGGHGDTQYF	TGTGCCAGCAGCTTGGGAGGGCATGGGGATACGCAGTATTTT	TRBJ2-3	NA	many	TRBV5-4
CASSPGTGVIAKNIQYF	TGTGCCAGCAGTCCCGGGACAGGGGTAATAGCCAAAAACATTCAGTACTTC	TRBJ2-4	TRBD1	few	TRBV27
CASSLALNIAGTYNEQFF	TGCGCCAGCAGCTTGGCCCTCAATATAGCGGGAACTTACAATGAGCAGTTCTTC	TRBJ2-1	TRBD2	many	TRBV5-1
CSVDRASGQETQYF	TGCAGCGTTGATAGGGCTAGCGGGCAAGAGACCCAGTACTTC	TRBJ2-5	TRBD2	many	TRBV29-1
CASVVSPGPRSYNEQFF	TGCGCCAGCGTTGTATCACCCGGGCCCCGCTCCTACAATGAGCAGTTCTTC	TRBJ2-1	NA	many	TRBV5-1
CASTEVGNTEAFF	TGTGCCAGCACCGAAGTGGGGAACACTGAAGCTTTCTTT	TRBJ1-1	NA	few	TRBV6-2/TRBV6-3
CSVEFFRDHPGDLDTQYF	TGCAGCGTTGAATTCTTCCGGGACCACCCGGGAGATTTAGATACGCAGTATTTT	TRBJ2-3	NA	many	TRBV29-1